This TCR beta chain was documented in a study of coeliac disease. Overall study context: High-resolution HLA typing was lacking; TRBV7-2 bias was queried instead.

The table lists this clone with a count of one. Its antigen is undetermined. Cells were frozen in aliquots of roughly 500,000, and one aliquot per fraction was sequenced. The assay was immunoSEQ multiplex PCR, and TCRdb's table has in-frame clones only and misses some. The sample yields about 3,000 clones, 45% to 70% seen once. Study-wide findings and caveats: In active celiac disease, intraepithelial and lamina propria TRB and TRG repertoires were less clonal than controls. Largely private TRB repertoires meant most sequences were sample-unique.

Deletions cut 6 bases from V and 7 bases from J, with 18 bases between. CDR1 and CDR2 from the germline V gene are MNHNS and SASEGT. The CDR3 sequence is 15 residues long. The clonotype was recovered from a man between 50 and 59 years old with active celiac disease. The chain couples TRBV6-1 to TRBJ2-2, with D tentatively TRBD1 (6 bases). Sequencing was done on a sample of intraepithelial lymphocytes from the gut. CDR3 coding DNA: TGTGCCAGCAGGGATTCGACAGGCCGGTTCGGGGAGCTGTTTTTT. Its translation: CASRDSTGRFGELFF.